These 25 T cell receptor beta chains originate from one sample sequenced in a study of cytomegalovirus exposure and HLA in healthy donors. Both 60 Vbeta primers and 13 Jbeta primers went into the PCR. The assay was immunoSEQ multiplex PCR, and TCRdb's table has in-frame clones only and misses some. Of about 130,000 clones listed, around 83% are singletons. Sequencing was performed on PBMCs. Receptor source: a woman aged 18-29 years in good health and CMV-seropositive.

This clone was picked up one time. V and J are TRBV7-6 and TRBJ1-2, with TRBD1 matching over 9 bases. The V gene end was trimmed by 3 bases and the J gene end by 7 bases; junction bases not matched to a gene: 12. This CDR3 region has 16 residues. CDR1 SGHVS and CDR2 FNYEAQ come from the germline V gene. The CDR3 region has the DNA TGTGCCAGCAGCTTCGACTGGGACAGGGAAAAGGGTGGCTACACCTTC. Encoded protein: CASSFDWDREKGGYTF. Full variable domain (rest looked up from reference TRBV7-6 and TRBJ1-2): GAGVSQSPRYKVTKRGQDVALRCDPISGHVSLYWYRQALGQGPEFLTYFNYEAQQDKSGLPNDRFSAERPEGSISTLTIQRTEQRDSAMYRCASSFDWDREKGGYTFGSGTRLTVV.

This clone was seen just once. The chain is built from TRBV5-6 and TRBJ2-3; D gene uncertain. The CDR3 runs to 15 residues. The V gene's germline CDR1 is SGHDT and CDR2 YYEEEE. Deletions cut 2 bases from V and 1 base from J, with 11 bases between. The CDR3 spells CASSLSLEGTDTQYF. The CDR3 nucleotides read TGTGCCAGCAGCTTAAGTCTAGAGGGCACAGATACGCAGTATTTT.

This chain uses TRBV5-1 with TRBJ2-1; the D gene is possibly TRBD2 (5 bases). CDR3 length: 13 amino acids. V lost 5 bases, J lost 5 bases, and 11 bases lay in between. Germline values: CDR1 SGHRS, CDR2 YFSETQ. The CDR3, as DNA: TGCGCCAGCAGTCCCGTCGGGAACAATGAGCAGTTCTTC. The encoded protein is CASSPVGNNEQFF. Full variable domain (missing parts from reference TRBV5-1 and TRBJ2-1): KAGVTQTPRYLIKTRGQQVTLSCSPISGHRSVSWYQQTPGQGLQFLFEYFSETQRNKGNFPGRFSGRQFSNSRSEMNVSTLELGDSALYLCASSPVGNNEQFFGPGTRLTVL.

The chain is built from TRBV6-6 and TRBJ1-2; TRBD1 aligns across 8 bases. V lost 7 bases to trimming and J lost 7 bases; unmatched junction nucleotides: 17. Germline lookup yields CDR1 MNHNY and CDR2 SVGAGI (reference sequence). This CDR3 is 16 amino acids long. The CDR3 nucleotides read TGTGCCAGCACCATAAATAAGGACAGGGAGGTTTCTGGCTACACCTTC. Protein: CASTINKDREVSGYTF.

The chain employs TRBV5-1 and TRBJ1-6; D gene uncertain. V was clipped by 1 base and J by 7 bases, with 15 bases between them. Germline loops: CDR1 SGHRS, CDR2 YFSETQ. The CDR3 length is 16 residues. CDR3 amino acids: CASSLLQANVNSPLHF. The CDR3 region has the DNA TGCGCCAGCAGCTTGCTGCAGGCCAACGTAAATTCACCCCTCCACTTT.

In this sample, this clone turned up a few times. The CDR3 spells CASSWDRGSYEQYF. CDR3 DNA sequence: TGTGCCAGCAGCTGGGACAGGGGTTCCTACGAGCAGTACTTC. This chain connects TRBV5-4 to TRBJ2-7; 10 bases are shared with TRBD1. There are 14 residues in the CDR3. J lost 1 base, V lost 3 bases, and 1 base had no gene match. The germline gives CDR1 SGHNT, CDR2 YYREEE (reference sequence).

The gene calls are TRBV14 and TRBJ1-2; 7 bases are shared with TRBD1. CDR1 and CDR2 (germline): SGHDN, FVKESK. V was clipped by 5 bases and J by 3 bases; unmatched bases: 12. The CDR3 is 16 amino acids. This CDR3 is CASSGLLGTAYYGYTF. The DNA for the CDR3 is TGTGCCAGCAGCGGGCTACTAGGGACAGCCTACTATGGCTACACCTTC.

This chain uses TRBV11-2 with TRBJ2-7, with TRBD2 as a possible D gene (6 bases). The CDR3 is made up of 15 amino acids. The germline CDR1 and CDR2 sequences are SGHAT and FQNNGV. V lost 3 bases to trimming and J lost 4 bases, with 16 bases between them. CDR3 amino acids: CASSFFSGTAYEQYF. For the CDR3, the DNA is TGTGCCAGCAGCTTTTTCTCCGGGACTGCTTACGAGCAGTACTTC.

This clone was found many times. This chain connects TRBV10-3 to TRBJ1-5; 9 bases map to TRBD1. The CDR3 length is 15 residues. Germline values: CDR1 ENHRY, CDR2 SYGVKD. V trimming: 10 bases; J trimming: 1 base; junction bases outside the gene matches: 8. CDR3 protein: CATAGQGKSNQPQHF. Here the CDR3 DNA reads TGTGCCACCGCCGGACAGGGGAAAAGCAATCAGCCCCAGCATTTT.

This chain joins TRBV19 and TRBJ2-6; possibly TRBD2 for D (5 bases). Germline values: CDR1 LNHDA, CDR2 SQIVND (reference sequence). There are 17 residues in the CDR3. The V end lost 6 bases, the J end lost 0 bases, and 15 bases lay between the germline ends. CDR3 protein: CASSRGSYSSGANVLTF. Here the CDR3 DNA reads TGTGCCAGTAGCCGAGGGTCGTACTCCTCTGGGGCCAACGTCCTGACTTTC.

The chain combines TRBV9 with TRBJ2-2, with a possible D match to TRBD2 (6 bases). CDR1 and CDR2 (germline): SGDLS, YYNGEE. The V and J ends lost 0 bases and 0 bases respectively, with 9 bases between them. This CDR3 is built from 16 residues. CDR3 sequence reads: CASSVVGGTNTGELFF. In DNA form, the CDR3 reads TGTGCCAGCAGCGTAGTTGGCGGGACGAACACCGGGGAGCTGTTTTTT.

This chain links TRBV5-8 with TRBJ2-1; 11 bases map to TRBD2. The CDR3 totals 14 residues. Germline assignment: CDR1 SGHTS and CDR2 YDEGEE. The trim removed 2 bases at V and 7 bases at J, leaving 2 bases unmatched. CDR3 amino acids: CASSLLAGANEQFF. The CDR3 DNA is TGTGCCAGCAGCTTACTAGCGGGGGCTAATGAGCAGTTCTTC. The variable domain in full, with the rest retrieved from reference TRBV5-8 and TRBJ2-1, is EAGVTQSPTHLIKTRGQQATLRCSPISGHTSVYWYQQALGLGLQFLLWYDEGEERNRGNFPPRFSGRQFPNYSSELNVNALELEDSALYLCASSLLAGANEQFFGPGTRLTVL.

J is TRBJ2-5 and V is TRBV10-3, with 9 bases aligning to TRBD2. V dropped 9 bases and J dropped 2; count of bases not matched to a gene: 10. The CDR3 runs 15 residues. CDR1 is ENHRY, CDR2 SYGVKD, per germline. CDR3 DNA sequence: TGTGCCATTGGTAGGGCGGGGGGGACACAAGAGACCCAGTACTTC. Translated, it gives CAIGRAGGTQETQYF.

The chain couples TRBV5-4 to TRBJ2-7, with TRBD2 matching over 10 bases. The junction had 9 bases not matched to a gene; V was cut back by 0 bases and J by 12 bases. The V gene's germline CDR1 is SGHNT and CDR2 YYREEE (reference sequence). This CDR3 contains 14 residues. The CDR3 nucleotides read TGTGCCAGCAGCTTGGCTAGTAGCGGGGGGACACCGTACTTC. It yields the protein CASSLASSGGTPYF.

V and J are TRBV9 and TRBJ1-5; D gene ambiguous. The V and J ends lost 2 bases and 9 bases respectively, with 9 bases between them. The CDR3 is 12 amino acids. The V gene's germline CDR1 is SGDLS and CDR2 YYNGEE. In nucleotides, the CDR3 is TGTGCCAGCAGCGTGGAGGAGGGGCCCCAGCATTTT. Its protein product is CASSVEEGPQHF.

This chain connects TRBV7-2 to TRBJ2-5; a possible D gene is TRBD2 (6 bases). The length of the CDR3 is 15 residues. Trimming stripped 4 bases from V and 2 bases from J, with 14 bases between. The germline CDR1 and CDR2 sequences are SGHTA and FQGNSA. CDR3 sequence reads: CASSSNAGTQETQYF. The CDR3 DNA is TGTGCCAGCAGCTCCAATGCCGGGACTCAAGAGACCCAGTACTTC.

The chain recombines TRBV10-3 with TRBJ2-5; 11 bases fit TRBD2. V shed 4 bases, J shed 4 bases, and the junction held 5 bases outside the gene matches. The germline V gene encodes CDR1 ENHRY and CDR2 SYGVKD. CDR3 length equals 15 residues. CDR3 sequence reads: CAISGLAGGRETQYF. The CDR3 bases are TGTGCCATCAGTGGGTTAGCGGGGGGGAGAGAGACCCAGTACTTC.

The chain uses TRBV19 and TRBJ2-3, with D possibly TRBD1 on 5 matching bases. This CDR3 contains 13 residues. Germline CDR1 LNHDA, CDR2 SQIVND (reference sequence). V lost 4 bases, J lost 2 bases, and 7 bases lay in between. CDR3 nucleotides: TGTGCCAGTAGTAACAGGATCACAGATACGCAGTATTTT. This codes for CASSNRITDTQYF.

The chain carries TRBV5-6 and TRBJ2-1, with 7 bases matching TRBD2. Germline V gene data show CDR1 as SGHDT and CDR2 as YYEEEE. The junction had 3 bases not matched to a gene; V was cut back by 3 bases and J by 6 bases. The CDR3 extends over 13 amino acids. The CDR3 sequence is CASSSGTTNEQFF. The CDR3 region has the DNA TGTGCCAGCAGCTCCGGGACTACCAATGAGCAGTTCTTC. Variable domain in full (rest from reference TRBV5-6 and TRBJ2-1): DAGVTQSPTHLIKTRGQQVTLRCSPKSGHDTVSWYQQALGQGPQFIFQYYEEEERQRGNFPDRFSGHQFPNYSSELNVNALLLGDSALYLCASSSGTTNEQFFGPGTRLTVL.

CDR3 protein: CASSRTGVDYGYTF. The DNA for the CDR3 is TGTGCCAGCAGTCGGACAGGGGTTGACTATGGCTACACCTTC. The chain has TRBV9 and TRBJ1-2, with 9 bases fitting TRBD1. The V gene end was trimmed by 5 bases and the J gene end by 3 bases; junction bases not matched to a gene: 5. CDR3 length equals 14 residues. In germline, CDR1 is SGDLS, CDR2 YYNGEE.

This chain joins TRBV7-8 and TRBJ2-5; 13 positions match TRBD2. Germline values: CDR1 SGHVS, CDR2 FQNEAQ. This CDR3 has 20 amino acids. V lost 0 bases, J lost 3 bases, and 13 bases stayed unmatched. CDR3 sequence: CASSLAPGGRLAGGEETQYF. The CDR3 nucleotides are TGTGCCAGCAGCTTAGCCCCAGGGGGCCGACTAGCGGGGGGCGAAGAGACCCAGTACTTC.

V and J are TRBV5-1 and TRBJ2-2, with TRBD1 matching over 7 bases. Germline loops: CDR1 SGHRS, CDR2 YFSETQ. The CDR3 spans 16 residues. Trimming took 4 bases from V and 1 from J; bases not matched to a gene: 7. This CDR3 reads CASSPDRAQNTGELFF. In nucleotides, the CDR3 is TGCGCCAGCAGCCCAGACAGGGCCCAGAACACCGGGGAGCTGTTTTTT. The full variable domain, its missing parts supplied by reference TRBV5-1 and TRBJ2-2, is KAGVTQTPRYLIKTRGQQVTLSCSPISGHRSVSWYQQTPGQGLQFLFEYFSETQRNKGNFPGRFSGRQFSNSRSEMNVSTLELGDSALYLCASSPDRAQNTGELFFGEGSRLTVL.

The chain has TRBV27 and TRBJ1-6, with D unclear. The CDR3 spans 14 residues. CDR1 and CDR2 (germline): MNHEY, SMNVEV (reference sequence). The V and J ends lost 2 bases and 9 bases respectively, with 11 bases between them. The CDR3 nucleotides read TGTGCCAGCAGTTTACGGCCTGAGGGTTCACCCCTCCACTTT. This translates into CASSLRPEGSPLHF.

V and J are TRBV5-4 and TRBJ2-1; 12 nucleotides match TRBD2. V lost 4 bases and J lost 3; bases outside the gene matches: 2. CDR1 is SGHNT and CDR2 is YYREEE in the germline V gene (reference sequence). The CDR3 covers 15 residues. The CDR3 DNA reads as TGTGCCAGCAGCGAGGGACTAGCGGGCTACAATGAGCAGTTCTTC. It codes for CASSEGLAGYNEQFF.

The rearrangement uses TRBV6-5 and TRBJ2-5; 9 positions match TRBD1. The J call may be faulty, since TRBJ2-7 better matches the DNA end. Germline values: CDR1 MNHEY, CDR2 SVGAGI. The CDR3 sequence is 15 residues long. The CDR3, as DNA: TGTGCCAGCACAAACTCGGGACAGGGCATCTACGAGCAGTACTTC. It encodes CASTNSGQGIYEQYF.